Detailed here is one T cell receptor (beta chain). The treatment here: around 19 received Ad26.COV2.S at low or high dose, single or two shots; roughly 5 received placebo; per-sample allocation not given. Sampling happened 63 days after the first vaccine or placebo injection. The data were produced by immunoSEQ multiplex PCR, yet TCRdb's version contains in-frame clones alone and is incomplete. The repertoire holds 380,000 or so clones, with 75% to 90% as singletons. This entry is derived from a study of Ad26.COV2.S vaccination and SARS-CoV-2 variants. The CDR3 totals 15 residues. CDR1 SGHTA and CDR2 FQGNSA come from the germline V gene. V was shortened by 5 bases and J by 4 bases, with 16 bases between the two germline ends.

The J gene is TRBJ2-3, the V gene TRBV7-2, with D perhaps being TRBD1 or TRBD2 (5 bases each). The source was peripheral blood, collected in a trial of Ad26.COV2.S vaccine versus placebo. The origin of this receptor is a person aged 18 to 59 who received the Ad26.COV2.S COVID-19 vaccine or a placebo. CDR3 nucleotide sequence: TGTGCCAGCAGCGAGGGACGAACCCGGGCAGATACGCAGTATTTT. This encodes CASSEGRTRADTQYF.